Presented here are 11 T cell receptor beta chains from one specimen sequenced in a study of vaccination and CD4 T cells after COVID-19. MiXCR, run by TCRdb on the PCR reads, gives a single entry per CDR3 protein. The sample shows tens of thousands of distinct CDR3 sequences, under 60% of them seen only once. The sequenced sample was CD4+ T cells from blood, obtained before SARS-CoV-2 vaccination. The source of these receptors is a human donor who had recovered from COVID-19.

The chain joins TRBV6-1 to TRBJ1-1; D is ambiguous. In germline, CDR1 is MNHNS, CDR2 SASEGT. V dropped 1 base and J dropped 2 bases, with 14 bases sitting between them. The CDR3 spans 16 residues. As DNA, the CDR3 is TGTGCCAGCAGTGAAGAAATTCGACGGCTTAACACTGAAGCTTTCTTT. This translates into CASSEEIRRLNTEAFF.

This clonotype was seen more than once but under ten times. The V call is TRBV6-5, the J call TRBJ1-5; no reliable D call. V was pared by 2 bases and J by 3 bases, with 8 bases between. Per the germline V gene, CDR1 is MNHEY and CDR2 is SVGAGI. This CDR3 is 14 amino acids long. This CDR3 reads CASSYRQHNQPQHF. The CDR3 DNA follows: TGTGCCAGCAGTTACAGGCAGCACAATCAGCCCCAGCATTTT.

The table lists this clonotype with a count of one. The chain joins TRBV12-3 or TRBV12-4 to TRBJ1-1; D remains unclear. The CDR3 is made up of 17 amino acids. Trimming took off 2 bases at V and 0 bases at J, with 16 bases between the two ends. The CDR3 DNA sequence: TGTGCCAGCAGTTTAACCACTTCCGGGAAAATGAACACTGAAGCTTTCTTT. Its protein is CASSLTTSGKMNTEAFF.

In this sample, this clonotype turned up once. The V call is TRBV30, the J call TRBJ1-5; D is undetermined. Germline lookup yields CDR1 GTSNPN and CDR2 SVGIG (reference sequence). The CDR3 is made up of 14 amino acids. The V gene lost 2 bases and the J gene lost 5 bases, with 13 bases spanning the gap. DNA of the CDR3: TGTGCCTGGAGTCTCACTCGGAGGGATCAGCCCCAGCATTTT. Protein product: CAWSLTRRDQPQHF.

This clonotype was seen only a few times. The genes are TRBV12-3 or TRBV12-4 and TRBJ1-6; D uncertain. V lost 3 bases and J 7 bases, leaving 4 bases between the germline ends. This CDR3 is built from 12 residues. The CDR3 nucleotides read TGTGCCAGCAGTTTGGGGAATTCACCCCTCCACTTT. Residues: CASSLGNSPLHF.

The V gene is TRBV20-1, the J gene TRBJ1-3; D gene uncertain. CDR1 DFQATT and CDR2 SNEGSKA come from the germline V gene (reference sequence). Trimming cost V 2 bases and J 0 bases, with 5 bases left between them. The CDR3 is 13 amino acids. The CDR3 reads CSARQVSGNTIYF. The DNA for the CDR3 is TGCAGTGCTAGACAGGTCTCTGGAAACACCATATATTTT.

This clonotype was observed a few times. The chain couples TRBV7-2 to TRBJ2-2, with a tentative D call TRBD2 (6 bases). Germline CDR1 reads SGHTA; CDR2 reads FQGNSA. The V end lost 1 base, the J end lost 2 bases, and 20 bases lay between the germline ends. CDR3 length: 19 residues. CDR3 region: CASSLVSGLGRRNTGELFF. In DNA form, the CDR3 reads TGTGCCAGCAGCTTAGTCTCCGGTTTGGGGAGGCGAAACACCGGGGAGCTGTTTTTT.

In DNA, the CDR3 is TGCAGTGCAACCGGGTCCATGACAGCGAACACTGAAGCTTTCTTT. Its translation: CSATGSMTANTEAFF. This chain connects TRBV20-1 to TRBJ1-1; perhaps TRBD1 as D (5 bases). Germline V gene lookup returns CDR1 DFQATT and CDR2 SNEGSKA (reference sequence). This CDR3 region has 15 residues. V shed 6 bases and J shed 1 base, with 18 bases lying between them.

The V call is TRBV11-2, the J call TRBJ2-5; 11 positions match TRBD2. This CDR3 spans 16 amino acids. Trimming took 6 bases from V and 0 from J; bases not matched to a gene: 6. CDR1 is SGHAT and CDR2 is FQNNGV in the germline V gene. The CDR3 spells CASRQGLAGNQETQYF. CDR3 in DNA: TGTGCCAGCAGACAAGGACTAGCGGGCAACCAAGAGACCCAGTACTTC.

CDR3 nucleotides: TGTGTGACCACCCCCCACCCCTACACTGAAGCTTTCTTT. Protein: CVTTPHPYTEAFF. V gene TRBV28 combines with J gene TRBJ1-1; no reliable D call. The V gene's germline CDR1 is MDHEN and CDR2 SYDVKM. CDR3 size: 13 residues.

V and J are TRBV7-2 and TRBJ2-7; the D is unclear. Trimming took off 5 bases at V and 6 bases at J, with 11 bases between the two ends. The CDR3 runs 12 residues. CDR1 and CDR2 (germline): SGHTA, FQGNSA. This CDR3 reads CASSPLGFEQYF. The CDR3 DNA reads TGTGCCAGCAGCCCTTTGGGTTTCGAGCAGTACTTC.